What follows are 23 T cell receptor beta chains derived from one specimen sequenced in a study of blood T cells in healthy people across ages. Primers used in a second PCR of roughly 6 to 12 cycles were a sample-barcoded 5' primer and a J-beta primer mix. TCRdb re-called the 5' RACE reads through MiXCR, storing one row per CDR3 protein. The profile shows fewer than 2,000,000 distinct CDR3 sequences, more than 35% of them singletons. Sequencing used blood. The receptors here all came from a human donor in good health.

This clonotype was seen a few times. The chain has TRBV18 and TRBJ2-5; TRBD1 aligns across 7 bases. Germline V lookup: CDR1 KGHSH, CDR2 LQKENI. With 1 base clipped from V and 4 bases from J, the junction kept 6 bases outside the gene matches. The CDR3 totals 15 residues. The CDR3 sequence: CASSPRLNRGETQYF. CDR3 nucleotides: TGTGCCAGCTCACCACGTCTCAACAGGGGAGAGACCCAGTACTTC.

The rearrangement links TRBV20-1 to TRBJ1-5; the D gene is possibly TRBD1 (5 bases). CDR1 DFQATT and CDR2 SNEGSKA come from the germline V gene (reference sequence). V was shortened by 6 bases and J by 7 bases, with 16 bases between the two germline ends. The CDR3 runs 13 residues. Here the CDR3 DNA reads TGCAGTGCCCTATACGACGGGGACCAGCCCCAGCATTTT. It translates to CSALYDGDQPQHF.

CDR3 sequence reads: CAIRSPRPPETQYF. The CDR3 DNA reads TGTGCCATCAGGTCTCCCCGGCCCCCAGAGACCCAGTACTTC. The chain couples TRBV10-3 to TRBJ2-5; D is unresolved. The V gene lost 6 bases and the J gene lost 4 bases, with 15 bases spanning the gap. The CDR3 runs 14 residues. Germline V gene data show CDR1 as ENHRY and CDR2 as SYGVKD.

The chain combines TRBV4-2 with TRBJ2-7; 8 bases align to TRBD2. The length of the CDR3 is 18 residues. CDR1 and CDR2 from the germline V gene are LGHNA and YNFKEQ. The ends lost 0 bases at V and 0 bases at J; junction bases unmatched: 10. CDR3 nucleotides: TGTGCCAGCAGCCAAGATATCAACGAGCGGGGGTTCTCCTACGAGCAGTACTTC. It encodes CASSQDINERGFSYEQYF.

This clonotype was found many times. The chain carries TRBV20-1 and TRBJ2-3; possibly TRBD1 for D (6 bases). The CDR3 runs to 11 residues. Germline V gene lookup returns CDR1 DFQATT and CDR2 SNEGSKA (reference sequence). Trimming took 6 bases from V and 6 from J, leaving 10 bases between them. The CDR3: CSARRGDTQYF. In DNA, the CDR3 is TGCAGTGCCCGAAGGGGGGATACGCAGTATTTT.

The chain combines TRBV7-2 with TRBJ1-4, with D possibly TRBD1 on 6 matching bases. Germline assignment: CDR1 SGHTA and CDR2 FQGNSA. The ends were cut back, 1 base at V and 8 bases at J, with 11 bases in the middle. The CDR3 loop spans 14 amino acids. The CDR3 region has the DNA TGTGCCAGCAGCTTAGGCAGGGGAGAAGAAAAACTGTTTTTT. It encodes CASSLGRGEEKLFF. The complete variable domain, with remaining parts taken from reference TRBV7-2 and TRBJ1-4, reads GAGVSQSPSNKVTEKGKDVELRCDPISGHTALYWYRQSLGQGLEFLIYFQGNSAPDKSGLPSDRFSAERTGGSVSTLTIQRTQQEDSAVYLCASSLGRGEEKLFFGSGTQLSVL.

This chain joins TRBV19 and TRBJ2-1; 7 nucleotides line up with TRBD1. The CDR3 extends over 17 amino acids. CDR1 and CDR2 from the germline V gene are LNHDA and SQIVND (reference sequence). J lost 5 bases, V lost 0 bases, and 10 bases had no gene match. The CDR3 DNA reads TGTGCCAGTAGTATAGATCCTTTGACAGGGCAGGACAATGAGCAGTTCTTC. Amino acid sequence: CASSIDPLTGQDNEQFF.

The rearrangement joins TRBV12-3 or TRBV12-4 to TRBJ1-2; D not resolved. The V end was cut by 5 bases, the J end by 2 bases, with 12 bases between. This CDR3 spans 14 amino acids. The CDR3 protein is CASSQPPGNYGYTF. As DNA, the CDR3 is TGTGCCAGCAGTCAACCCCCGGGGAACTATGGCTACACCTTC.

This clonotype was seen many times. The chain uses TRBV7-2 and TRBJ2-1; 7 bases map to TRBD1. CDR1 and CDR2 (germline): SGHTA, FQGNSA. With 5 bases clipped from V and 7 bases from J, the junction kept 11 bases outside the gene matches. The CDR3 has 15 residues. This CDR3 is CASSPRQGERNEQFF. CDR3 in DNA: TGTGCCAGCAGCCCAAGACAGGGTGAAAGGAATGAGCAGTTCTTC.

The chain carries TRBV2 and TRBJ2-1, with D perhaps matching TRBD2 (5 bases). The CDR3 length is 12 residues. V lost 6 bases and J 8 bases, leaving 11 bases between the germline ends. Germline V lookup: CDR1 SNHLY, CDR2 FYNNEI. CDR3 coding DNA: TGTGCCAGCAGGGTCTTGGGAGATGAGCAGTTCTTC. Residues: CASRVLGDEQFF.

This clonotype appeared once. This rearrangement joins TRBV7-6 to TRBJ2-5; 7 bases map to TRBD1. Germline loops: CDR1 SGHVS, CDR2 FNYEAQ. J lost 0 bases, V lost 5 bases, and 12 bases had no gene match. The CDR3 has 17 residues. The CDR3: CASSINEGAIYQETQYF. The CDR3 coding sequence is TGTGCCAGCAGCATAAATGAGGGGGCTATATACCAAGAGACCCAGTACTTC. The full variable domain, completed using reference TRBV7-6 and TRBJ2-5, is GAGVSQSPRYKVTKRGQDVALRCDPISGHVSLYWYRQALGQGPEFLTYFNYEAQQDKSGLPNDRFSAERPEGSISTLTIQRTEQRDSAMYRCASSINEGAIYQETQYFGPGTRLLVL.

CDR3 sequence reads: CASSQNPSGGFNSYEQYF. DNA for the CDR3: TGCGCCAGCAGCCAAAATCCTAGCGGGGGGTTCAACTCCTACGAGCAGTACTTC. The rearrangement uses TRBV4-3 and TRBJ2-7, with 11 bases lining up with TRBD2. The CDR3 loop spans 18 amino acids. The junction had 9 bases not matched to a gene; V was cut back by 2 bases and J by 0 bases. Germline CDR1 and CDR2: LGHNA and YSLEER.

This clonotype has just a few counts. The genes are TRBV4-3 and TRBJ1-2, with no clear D. The CDR3 length is 16 residues. Germline CDR1 is LGHNA and CDR2 is YSLEER. Trimming removed 2 bases at V and 1 base at J, with 14 bases between. The DNA for the CDR3 is TGCGCCAGCAGCCAACGGAGGGAGAACCTTAACTATGGCTACACCTTC. As protein: CASSQRRENLNYGYTF.

As regards this clonotype: Mismatch with germline at one junction end may stem from a read error. The chain carries TRBV3-1 and TRBJ2-1, with a possible D match to TRBD2 (5 bases). The CDR3 sequence is 14 residues long. Germline CDR1 and CDR2: LGHDT and YNNKEL (reference sequence). The CDR3 reads CASGHGRRGGEQFF. In nucleotides, the CDR3 is TGTGCCAGCGGCCATGGACGCCGGGGTGGTGAGCAGTTCTTC.

There are a few counts of this clonotype. V is TRBV5-6 and J is TRBJ2-3; 11 positions match TRBD2. From germline, CDR1 is SGHDT and CDR2 YYEEEE. CDR3 length: 17 residues. V gave up 4 bases and J gave up 3 bases; unmatched junction bases: 10. In DNA, the CDR3 is TGTGCCAGCAGCCTACTCCTAGCGGGGGGAATAACAGATACGCAGTATTTT. It is translated as CASSLLLAGGITDTQYF.

The chain couples TRBV5-1 to TRBJ1-1; 7 nucleotides align to TRBD1. The CDR3 runs 17 residues. Germline lookup yields CDR1 SGHRS and CDR2 YFSETQ. The V segment lost 1 base and the J segment 0 bases; nucleotides outside the gene matches: 9. The CDR3 DNA is TGCGCCAGCAGCTTGACAGGGGAGTTGATCATGAACACTGAAGCTTTCTTT. Amino acid sequence: CASSLTGELIMNTEAFF.

This chain links TRBV5-1 with TRBJ1-3, with D perhaps matching TRBD1 (5 bases). The CDR3 has 13 amino acids. V was cut by 5 bases and J by 8 bases, with 14 bases left in between. Germline V gene data show CDR1 as SGHRS and CDR2 as YFSETQ. CDR3 DNA: TGCGCCAGCAGTCCGGCGGGGCGGGACACCATATATTTT. This codes for CASSPAGRDTIYF. Combining the CDR3 with reference TRBV5-1 and TRBJ1-3 gives the whole variable domain KAGVTQTPRYLIKTRGQQVTLSCSPISGHRSVSWYQQTPGQGLQFLFEYFSETQRNKGNFPGRFSGRQFSNSRSEMNVSTLELGDSALYLCASSPAGRDTIYFGEGSWLTVV.

This clonotype was counted a few times. The V call is TRBV29-1, the J call TRBJ2-3, with D possibly matching TRBD2 (6 bases). Germline values: CDR1 SQVTM, CDR2 ANQGSEA. The CDR3 has 14 amino acids. The V end was cut by 6 bases, the J end by 0 bases, with 13 bases between. The CDR3 reads CSVLALLSTDTQYF. As DNA, the CDR3 is TGCAGCGTACTAGCCTTACTTAGCACAGATACGCAGTATTTT.

This clonotype was observed a handful of times. This sequence joins TRBV7-2 and TRBJ2-2, with TRBD2 matching 8 bases. The germline gives CDR1 SGHTA, CDR2 FQGNSA. The J segment lost 6 bases and the V segment lost 3 bases, leaving 12 bases of the junction unmatched. This CDR3 is built from 17 residues. CDR3 bases: TGTGCCAGCAGCTTTGAACCGGGACTAGTAGCCGCCGGGGAGCTGTTTTTT. Translated, it gives CASSFEPGLVAAGELFF.

This clonotype was detected a few times. This rearrangement joins TRBV7-9 to TRBJ1-1, with no clear D. Germline-derived CDR1 and CDR2 are SEHNR and FQNEAQ (reference sequence). The length of the CDR3 is 16 residues. V lost 4 bases to trimming and J lost 4 bases, with 19 bases between them. The CDR3 DNA reads TGTGCCAGCAGCTCCTCCCGGCGGGAGTTGGGCACTGAAGCTTTCTTT. Protein sequence: CASSSSRRELGTEAFF.

This chain links TRBV9 with TRBJ1-2; the D gene is possibly TRBD1 (6 bases). CDR3 length equals 16 residues. The V end lost 3 bases, the J end lost 0 bases, and 15 bases lay between the germline ends. CDR1 is SGDLS, CDR2 YYNGEE, per germline. CDR3 sequence (DNA): TGTGCCAGCAGCGCGACAGGTTTCGGGGCTAACTATGGCTACACCTTC. It specifies CASSATGFGANYGYTF.

This sequence joins TRBV6-2 or TRBV6-3 and TRBJ2-1, with a weak D call TRBD1 (5 bases). The CDR3 covers 14 residues. V lost 3 bases and J 7 bases, leaving 13 bases between the germline ends. Germline CDR1 MNHEY, CDR2 SVGEGT. The DNA for the CDR3 is TGTGCCAGCAGTTATATCTTAGCAGGGAATGAGCAGTTCTTC. The encoded protein is CASSYILAGNEQFF.

The chain has TRBV5-1 and TRBJ1-4; 8 bases align to TRBD1. Trimming at V came to 5 bases and at J to 2 bases, leaving 14 bases not matched to a gene. The CDR3 extends over 18 amino acids. Germline loops: CDR1 SGHRS, CDR2 YFSETQ. This CDR3 reads CASREWTGTVFTNEKLFF. DNA of the CDR3: TGCGCCAGCAGGGAATGGACAGGGACGGTTTTCACTAATGAAAAACTGTTTTTT.